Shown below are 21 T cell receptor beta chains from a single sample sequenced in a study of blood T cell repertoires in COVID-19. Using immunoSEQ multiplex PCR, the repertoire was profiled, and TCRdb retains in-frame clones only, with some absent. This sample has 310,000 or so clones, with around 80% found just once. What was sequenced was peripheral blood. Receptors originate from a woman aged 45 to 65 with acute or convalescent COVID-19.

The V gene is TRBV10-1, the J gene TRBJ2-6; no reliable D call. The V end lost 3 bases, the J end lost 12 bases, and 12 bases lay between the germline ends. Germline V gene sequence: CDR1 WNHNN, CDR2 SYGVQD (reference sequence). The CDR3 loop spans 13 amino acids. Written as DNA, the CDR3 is TGCGCCAGCAGTGAAACTTCTACCTCCGTCCTGACTTTC. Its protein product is CASSETSTSVLTF.

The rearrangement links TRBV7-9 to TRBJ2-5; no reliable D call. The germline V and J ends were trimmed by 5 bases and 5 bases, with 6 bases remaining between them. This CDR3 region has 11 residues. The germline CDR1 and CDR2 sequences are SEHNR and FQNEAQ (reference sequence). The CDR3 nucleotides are TGTGCCAGCAGCCCTTTGGAGACCCAGTACTTC. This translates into CASSPLETQYF.

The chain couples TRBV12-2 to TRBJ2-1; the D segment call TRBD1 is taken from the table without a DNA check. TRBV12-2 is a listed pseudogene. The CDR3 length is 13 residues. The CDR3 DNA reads TGTGCAAGTCGCTTACAGGGCGTCGATGAGCAGTTCTTC. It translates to CASRLQGVDEQFF.

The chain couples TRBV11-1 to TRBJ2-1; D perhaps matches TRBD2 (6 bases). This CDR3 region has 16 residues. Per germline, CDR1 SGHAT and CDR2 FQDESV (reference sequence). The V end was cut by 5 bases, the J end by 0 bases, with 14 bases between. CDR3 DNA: TGTGCCAGCAGCGCGTTTGGGGGGAGCTCCTACAATGAGCAGTTCTTC. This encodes CASSAFGGSSYNEQFF.

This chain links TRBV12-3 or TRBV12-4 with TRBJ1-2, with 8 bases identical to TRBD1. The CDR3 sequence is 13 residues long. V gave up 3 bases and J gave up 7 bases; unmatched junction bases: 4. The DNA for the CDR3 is TGTGCCAGCAGTTTCAGGGGGCCGGGTGGCTACACCTTC. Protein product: CASSFRGPGGYTF.

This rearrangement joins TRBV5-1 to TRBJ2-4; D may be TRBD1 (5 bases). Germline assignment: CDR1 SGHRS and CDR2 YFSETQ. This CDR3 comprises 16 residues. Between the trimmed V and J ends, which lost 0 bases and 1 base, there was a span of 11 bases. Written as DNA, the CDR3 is TGCGCCAGCAGCTTGGATGGGGCAGGGGCCAAAAACATTCAGTACTTC. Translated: CASSLDGAGAKNIQYF.

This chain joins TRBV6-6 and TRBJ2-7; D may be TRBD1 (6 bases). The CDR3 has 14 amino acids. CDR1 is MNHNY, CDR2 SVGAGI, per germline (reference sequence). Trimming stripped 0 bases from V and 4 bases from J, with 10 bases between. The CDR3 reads CASSYSSQGYEQYV. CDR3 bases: TGTGCCAGCAGTTACTCGTCTCAGGGGTACGAGCAGTACGTC.

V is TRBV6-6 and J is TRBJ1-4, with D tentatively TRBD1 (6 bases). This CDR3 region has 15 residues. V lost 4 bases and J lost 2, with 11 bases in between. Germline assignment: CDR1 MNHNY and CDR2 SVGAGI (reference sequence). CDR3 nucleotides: TGTGCCAGCAGTTCCCCTCAGGGGACTAATGAAAAACTGTTTTTT. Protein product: CASSSPQGTNEKLFF.

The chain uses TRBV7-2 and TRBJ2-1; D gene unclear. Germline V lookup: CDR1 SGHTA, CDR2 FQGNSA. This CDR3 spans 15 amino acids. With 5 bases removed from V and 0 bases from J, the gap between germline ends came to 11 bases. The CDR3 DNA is TGTGCCAGCAGCCTATACCGGAGCTCCTACAATGAGCAGTTCTTC. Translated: CASSLYRSSYNEQFF.

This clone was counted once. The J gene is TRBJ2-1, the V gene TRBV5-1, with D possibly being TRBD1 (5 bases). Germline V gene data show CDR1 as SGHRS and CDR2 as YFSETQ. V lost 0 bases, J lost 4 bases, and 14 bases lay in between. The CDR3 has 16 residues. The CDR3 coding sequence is TGCGCCAGCAGCTTGGATGGGGCAGCCGCGTACAATGAGCAGTTCTTC. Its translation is CASSLDGAAAYNEQFF.

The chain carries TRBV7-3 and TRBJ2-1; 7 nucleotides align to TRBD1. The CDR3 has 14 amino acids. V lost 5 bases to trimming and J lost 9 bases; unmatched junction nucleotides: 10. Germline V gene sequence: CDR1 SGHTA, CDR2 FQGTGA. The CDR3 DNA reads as TGTGCCAGCAGCCAAAACAGGGGCGTCGGTGAGCAGTTCTTC. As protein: CASSQNRGVGEQFF.

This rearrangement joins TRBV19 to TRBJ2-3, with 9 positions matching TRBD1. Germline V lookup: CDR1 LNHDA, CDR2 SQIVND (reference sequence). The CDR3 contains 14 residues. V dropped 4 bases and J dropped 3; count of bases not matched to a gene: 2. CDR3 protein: CASSRTGETDTQYF. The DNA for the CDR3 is TGTGCCAGTAGTAGGACAGGGGAAACAGATACGCAGTATTTT. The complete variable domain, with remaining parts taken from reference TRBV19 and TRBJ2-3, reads DGGITQSPKYLFRKEGQNVTLSCEQNLNHDAMYWYRQDPGQGLRLIYYSQIVNDFQKGDIAEGYSVSREKKESFPLTVTSAQKNPTAFYLCASSRTGETDTQYFGPGTRLTVL.

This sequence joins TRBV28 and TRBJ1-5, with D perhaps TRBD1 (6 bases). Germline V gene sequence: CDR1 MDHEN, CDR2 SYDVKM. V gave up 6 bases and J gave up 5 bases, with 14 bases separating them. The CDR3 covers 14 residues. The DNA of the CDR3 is TGTGCCAGCAGCCGGAACAGGGATTATCAGCCCCAGCATTTT. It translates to CASSRNRDYQPQHF.

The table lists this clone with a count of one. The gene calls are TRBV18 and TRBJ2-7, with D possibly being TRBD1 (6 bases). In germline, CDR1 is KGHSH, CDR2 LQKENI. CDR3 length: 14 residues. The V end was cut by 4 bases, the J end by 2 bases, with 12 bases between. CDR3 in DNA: TGTGCCAGCTCACAACAGGGTCAACCCTACGAGCAGTACTTC. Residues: CASSQQGQPYEQYF.

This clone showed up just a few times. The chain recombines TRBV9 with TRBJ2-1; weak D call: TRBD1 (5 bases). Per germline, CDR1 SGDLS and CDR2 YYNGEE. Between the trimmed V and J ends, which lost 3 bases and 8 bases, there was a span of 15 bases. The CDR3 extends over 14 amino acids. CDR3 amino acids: CASSALGASYEQFF. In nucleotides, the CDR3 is TGTGCCAGCAGCGCTCTAGGGGCGTCTTATGAGCAGTTCTTC.

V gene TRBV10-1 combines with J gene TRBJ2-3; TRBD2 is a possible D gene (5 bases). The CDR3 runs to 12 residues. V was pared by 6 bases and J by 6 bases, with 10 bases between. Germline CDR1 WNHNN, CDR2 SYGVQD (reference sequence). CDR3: CASSLPGDTQYF. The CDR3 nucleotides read TGCGCCAGCAGCCTACCGGGGGATACGCAGTATTTT.

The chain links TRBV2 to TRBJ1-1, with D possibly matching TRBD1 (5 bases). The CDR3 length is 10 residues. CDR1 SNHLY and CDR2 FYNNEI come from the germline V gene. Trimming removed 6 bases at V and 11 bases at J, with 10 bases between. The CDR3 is CASRYRWAFF. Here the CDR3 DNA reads TGTGCCAGCAGGTACAGGTGGGCTTTCTTT. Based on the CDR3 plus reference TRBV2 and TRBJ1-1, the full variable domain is EPEVTQTPSHQVTQMGQEVILRCVPISNHLYFYWYRQILGQKVEFLVSFYNNEISEKSEIFDDQFSVERPDGSNFTLKIRSTKLEDSAMYFCASRYRWAFFGQGTRLTVV.

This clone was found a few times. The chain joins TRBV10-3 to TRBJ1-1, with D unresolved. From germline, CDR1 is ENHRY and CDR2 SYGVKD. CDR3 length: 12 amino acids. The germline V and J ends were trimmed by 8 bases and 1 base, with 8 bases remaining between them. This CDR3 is CAISSRNTEAFF. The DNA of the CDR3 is TGTGCCATCTCCTCGAGGAACACTGAAGCTTTCTTT.

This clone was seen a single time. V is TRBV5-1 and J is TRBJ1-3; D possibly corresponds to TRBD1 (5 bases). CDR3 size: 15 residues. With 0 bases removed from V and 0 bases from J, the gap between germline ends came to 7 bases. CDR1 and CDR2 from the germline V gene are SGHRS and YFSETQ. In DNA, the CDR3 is TGCGCCAGCAGCTTGGACAGGAGCTCTGGAAACACCATATATTTT. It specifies CASSLDRSSGNTIYF.

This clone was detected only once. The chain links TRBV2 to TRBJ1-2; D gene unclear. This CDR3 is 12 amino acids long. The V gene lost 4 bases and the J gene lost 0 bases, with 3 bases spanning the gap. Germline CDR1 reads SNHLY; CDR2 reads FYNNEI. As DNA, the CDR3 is TGTGCCAGCAGTGCAGCTAACTATGGCTACACCTTC. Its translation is CASSAANYGYTF.

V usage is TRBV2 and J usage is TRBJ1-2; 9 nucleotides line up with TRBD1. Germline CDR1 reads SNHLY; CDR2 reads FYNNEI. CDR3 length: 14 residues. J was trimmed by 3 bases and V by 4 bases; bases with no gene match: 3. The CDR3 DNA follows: TGTGCCAGCAGTGGGGGGACAGGGTACTATGGCTACACCTTC. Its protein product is CASSGGTGYYGYTF.